This T cell receptor beta chain was sequenced for a study of blood T cells in healthy people across ages. Study as a whole: When template switching was applied, about one barcoded beta molecule was captured per two T cells.

The CDR3 loop spans 15 amino acids. Trimming stripped 2 bases from V and 3 bases from J, with 10 bases between. As regards this clonotype: Its cognate antigen is unknown.

PCR was performed a second time for about 7 to 11 cycles using a sample-barcoded 5' primer and a J-beta primer mix. Each CDR3 protein is one row after TCRdb ran MiXCR on the 5' RACE reads. The sample contains 1.4 million or so distinct CDR3 sequences, roughly two fifths of which appear only once. Overall study findings and caveats: Per million T cells, the diversity of TCR beta decreased roughly linearly as age advanced.

The chain links TRBV12-3 or TRBV12-4 to TRBJ2-2, with D maybe TRBD1 (6 bases). The sequence was obtained from a young woman in good health. The sequenced sample consisted of blood. In DNA, the CDR3 is TGTGCCAGCAGTTTATTGGGACATCACACCGGGGAGCTGTTTTTT. Translating it yields CASSLLGHHTGELFF.